The clone carrying this T cell receptor beta chain was found once. Relative to the germline gene, one junction end is altered; a read error may explain this. Sequenced patients had shown CD8+CD57+ cell expansion by flow cytometry. This specimen belongs to a study of CD8+CD57+ T cells in acquired aplastic anemia. Germline V lookup: CDR1 SSHAT, CDR2 FNYEAQ (reference sequence). This CDR3 is built from 14 residues. Genomic DNA templated the TCR beta VDJ and CDR3 profiling. TCRdb itself ran the reads through MiXCR, one entry per CDR3 protein. The sample includes some 200,000 distinct CDR3 sequences, around 45% of them seen just once.

The sample consisted of sorted CD4+, CD8+, or CD8+CD57+ T cells (not recorded which) from PBMCs. This sequence joins TRBV7-7 and TRBJ2-7; 14 bases agree with TRBD2. The sequence was collected from a human donor with aplastic anemia. CDR3 sequence: CASSPGLAGVEQYF. In DNA form, the CDR3 reads TGTGCTAGCAGCCCGGGACTAGCGGGAGTCGAGCAGTACTTC.